The next 32 T cell receptor beta chains were all read from a single sample in a study of blood T cell repertoires in COVID-19. The method was immunoSEQ multiplex PCR; TCRdb's version includes in-frame clones alone and lacks a portion of them. This table has more than 150,000 clones, 75% to 90% appearing once. The material sequenced was peripheral blood. The receptors here all came from a woman aged 35 to 49 with acute or convalescent COVID-19.

CDR3 sequence: CASSFRGTAGGNTIYF. The CDR3 coding sequence is TGTGCCAGCAGCTTCAGAGGGACAGCAGGAGGAAACACCATATATTTT. V is TRBV13 and J is TRBJ1-3, with 7 nucleotides matching TRBD1. CDR3 length equals 16 residues. Trimming cost V 3 bases and J 4 bases; bases outside gene matches: 9. Germline V gene data show CDR1 as PRHDT and CDR2 as FYEKMQ (reference sequence).

The chain has TRBV19 and TRBJ2-2; D might be TRBD1 (5 bases). The CDR3 contains 17 residues. Trimming removed 1 base from V and 5 bases from J, with 17 bases in between. Germline assignment: CDR1 LNHDA and CDR2 SQIVND (reference sequence). This chain's CDR3 is CASSIGHQGAGTGELFF. CDR3 DNA: TGTGCCAGTAGTATAGGGCACCAGGGTGCTGGGACCGGGGAGCTGTTTTTT.

This chain links TRBV15 with TRBJ2-2; D is uncertain. Trimming removed 0 bases at V and 6 bases at J, with 11 bases between. CDR1 LNHNV and CDR2 YYDKDF come from the germline V gene (reference sequence). The CDR3 length is 15 residues. The DNA of the CDR3 is TGTGCCACCAGCAGAGAAGTAGAGGCCTCCGGGGAGCTGTTTTTT. It is translated as CATSREVEASGELFF.

The chain employs TRBV19 and TRBJ1-5; TRBD1 matches 9 bases. The J segment lost 5 bases and the V segment lost 6 bases, leaving 8 bases of the junction unmatched. In germline, CDR1 is LNHDA, CDR2 SQIVND (reference sequence). This CDR3 region has 15 residues. CDR3 nucleotides: TGTGCCAGTAGCCGGGACAGGGTAGGGGATCAGCCCCAGCATTTT. It translates to CASSRDRVGDQPQHF. Supplemented by reference TRBV19 and TRBJ1-5, the full variable domain reads DGGITQSPKYLFRKEGQNVTLSCEQNLNHDAMYWYRQDPGQGLRLIYYSQIVNDFQKGDIAEGYSVSREKKESFPLTVTSAQKNPTAFYLCASSRDRVGDQPQHFGDGTRLSIL.

The CDR3 nucleotides read TGCGCCAGCAGCTCCTTAGCATCCTACAATGAGCAGTTCTTC. Protein: CASSSLASYNEQFF. The chain uses TRBV5-1 and TRBJ2-1; no clear D gene. The CDR3 contains 14 residues. Germline V gene lookup returns CDR1 SGHRS and CDR2 YFSETQ. The V and J ends lost 3 bases and 1 base respectively, with 8 bases between them.

The chain has TRBV19 and TRBJ1-1, with 8 bases that match TRBD1. The J segment lost 5 bases and the V segment lost 6 bases, leaving 8 bases of the junction unmatched. CDR3 length: 14 residues. CDR1 and CDR2 from the germline V gene are LNHDA and SQIVND (reference sequence). CDR3 sequence (DNA): TGTGCCAGTAGACGACAGGGGATTGCGACTGAAGCTTTCTTT. This translates into CASRRQGIATEAFF.

The J gene is TRBJ2-6, the V gene TRBV7-2; D is unresolved. Looked up from germline, CDR1 is SGHTA and CDR2 is FQGNSA. The CDR3 is made up of 15 amino acids. Trimming left V 4 bases short and J 1 base short, with 8 bases between. This chain's CDR3 is CASSSVPSGANVLTF. Here the CDR3 DNA reads TGTGCCAGCAGCTCGGTACCATCTGGGGCCAACGTCCTGACTTTC.

The chain couples TRBV7-8 to TRBJ1-6, with a weak D call TRBD1 (5 bases). In germline, CDR1 is SGHVS, CDR2 FQNEAQ. CDR3 size: 16 residues. V lost 2 bases to trimming and J lost 10 bases, with 18 bases between them. The CDR3 bases are TGTGCCAGCAGCTTATCTGGCCCAGGGCTGGGATCACCCCTCCACTTT. It encodes CASSLSGPGLGSPLHF.

V usage is TRBV19 and J usage is TRBJ1-4; D remains unclear. Germline CDR1 and CDR2: LNHDA and SQIVND (reference sequence). V lost 3 bases and J 10 bases, leaving 9 bases between the germline ends. The CDR3 sequence is 12 residues long. The DNA for the CDR3 is TGTGCCAGTAGTATCCGTCCCGGAAAACTGTTTTTT. Protein product: CASSIRPGKLFF.

The chain employs TRBV6-1 and TRBJ1-2; D gene unclear. V was pared by 2 bases and J by 4 bases, with 17 bases between. This CDR3 comprises 16 residues. From germline, CDR1 is MNHNS and CDR2 SASEGT. CDR3 nucleotide sequence: TGTGCCAGCAGTGAACTGAACAGCCCGCGATTCTATGGCTACACCTTC. Translation: CASSELNSPRFYGYTF.

The V gene is TRBV3-1 (or the pseudogene TRBV3-2), the J gene TRBJ2-1, with 14 bases identical to TRBD2. Germline V lookup: CDR1 LGHDT, CDR2 YNNKEL (reference sequence). The CDR3 contains 20 residues. V dropped 2 bases and J dropped 7; count of bases not matched to a gene: 16. The CDR3 here is CASSQLPGLAGGIKQNEQFF. The CDR3 coding sequence is TGTGCCAGCAGCCAACTCCCAGGACTAGCGGGAGGTATAAAACAAAATGAGCAGTTCTTC.

V gene TRBV19 combines with J gene TRBJ2-7; D may be TRBD2 (5 bases). Per the germline V gene, CDR1 is LNHDA and CDR2 is SQIVND (reference sequence). The V end lost 5 bases, the J end lost 6 bases, and 11 bases lay between the germline ends. CDR3 length: 12 amino acids. DNA for the CDR3: TGTGCCAGTAGTGGCGGTGCGGGCGAGCAGTACTTC. It specifies CASSGGAGEQYF.

The chain combines TRBV19 with TRBJ1-5; D is ambiguous. Germline V gene data show CDR1 as LNHDA and CDR2 as SQIVND (reference sequence). The CDR3 is made up of 12 amino acids. The CDR3 protein is CAIGDSNQPQHF. CDR3 in DNA: TGTGCTATCGGGGATAGCAATCAGCCCCAGCATTTT.

The table lists this clone with a few counts. V gene TRBV5-5 combines with J gene TRBJ1-4, with TRBD1 as a possible D gene (6 bases). Germline assignment: CDR1 SGHKS and CDR2 YYEKEE (reference sequence). The V gene lost 6 bases and the J gene lost 8 bases, with 17 bases spanning the gap. The CDR3 consists of 14 residues. The CDR3 sequence: CASTPGALGEKLFF. In nucleotides, the CDR3 is TGTGCCAGCACCCCAGGGGCGCTGGGGGAAAAACTGTTTTTT.

The chain is built from TRBV25-1 and TRBJ2-1, with TRBD2 identical over 10 bases. CDR3 length: 13 amino acids. J gave up 9 bases and V 6 bases, and 5 bases lay outside the gene matches. CDR1 MGHDK and CDR2 SYGVNS come from the germline V gene. The CDR3 sequence is CASRSSGSSEQFF. CDR3 DNA sequence: TGTGCCAGCAGGTCTAGCGGGAGTAGTGAGCAGTTCTTC.

The V call is TRBV19, the J call TRBJ1-2; TRBD1 matches 8 bases. CDR3 length: 13 residues. Germline trimming cut 3 bases from V and 6 bases from J; bases unmatched to any gene: 3. Germline CDR1 LNHDA, CDR2 SQIVND (reference sequence). CDR3 sequence (DNA): TGTGCCAGTAGTATCCAGGGGGCAGATGGCTACACCTTC. This gives the protein CASSIQGADGYTF. Complete variable domain (other parts from reference TRBV19 and TRBJ1-2): DGGITQSPKYLFRKEGQNVTLSCEQNLNHDAMYWYRQDPGQGLRLIYYSQIVNDFQKGDIAEGYSVSREKKESFPLTVTSAQKNPTAFYLCASSIQGADGYTFGSGTRLTVV.

This chain uses TRBV5-1 with TRBJ2-3; TRBD1 matches 11 bases. Unmatched junction bases numbered 8, after V lost 2 bases and J lost 6 bases. This CDR3 is built from 16 residues. Germline assignment: CDR1 SGHRS and CDR2 YFSETQ. The CDR3 region has the DNA TGCGCCAGCAGCTTTGGGGGACAGGGGGGAGTCGATACGCAGTATTTT. It codes for CASSFGGQGGVDTQYF.

J is TRBJ1-4 and V is TRBV4-1; D is undetermined. Deletions cut 2 bases from V and 3 bases from J, with 10 bases between. Germline V gives CDR1 MGHRA, CDR2 YSYEKL. The CDR3 runs to 15 residues. CDR3 sequence: CASSQSSGANEKLFF. CDR3 sequence (DNA): TGCGCCAGCAGCCAAAGCTCTGGAGCTAATGAAAAACTGTTTTTT.

The CDR3 loop is CASSNSADYQPQHF. The DNA of the CDR3 is TGTGCCAGCAGTAATTCAGCGGATTATCAGCCCCAGCATTTT. The rearrangement uses TRBV6-5 and TRBJ1-5; D is uncertain. From germline, CDR1 is MNHEY and CDR2 SVGAGI. Between the trimmed V and J ends, which lost 5 bases and 5 bases, there was a span of 13 bases. This CDR3 contains 14 residues.

The V call is TRBV28, the J call TRBJ2-7, with D possibly matching TRBD1 (6 bases). This CDR3 has 14 amino acids. Trimming took off 9 bases at V and 3 bases at J, with 18 bases between the two ends. The germline CDR1 and CDR2 sequences are MDHEN and SYDVKM. CDR3 in amino acids: CASTALRGFYEQYF. Here the CDR3 DNA reads TGTGCCAGTACGGCCCTCAGGGGCTTCTACGAGCAGTACTTC.

V usage is TRBV6-5 and J usage is TRBJ2-1, with 9 bases lining up with TRBD2. V shed 6 bases and J 7 bases; nucleotides not matched to a gene: 4. This CDR3 is 13 amino acids long. The germline V gene encodes CDR1 MNHEY and CDR2 SVGAGI. The CDR3 nucleotides are TGTGCCAGCAGCCGACTAGCGGAAAATGAGCAGTTCTTC. As protein: CASSRLAENEQFF.

The CDR3 region has the DNA TGTGCCAGCAGCCAAAGACAGGGCCTCGAAGCTTTCTTT. Its protein is CASSQRQGLEAFF. V is TRBV3-1 (or the pseudogene TRBV3-2) and J is TRBJ1-1; 7 bases line up with TRBD1. V gave up 2 bases and J gave up 8 bases; unmatched junction bases: 5. There are 13 residues in the CDR3. Germline V gene lookup returns CDR1 LGHDT and CDR2 YNNKEL (reference sequence).

This clone was observed many times. The chain recombines TRBV21-1 with TRBJ2-7; the D segment call TRBD1 is taken from the table without a DNA check. TRBV21-1 counts as a pseudogene. The CDR3 runs 16 residues. The CDR3 DNA follows: TGTGCCAGCAGCAACGCGGACAGGACAAGGACCTACGAGCAGTACTTC. Amino acid sequence: CASSNADRTRTYEQYF.

The gene calls are TRBV19 and TRBJ1-1, with TRBD1 identical over 7 bases. V lost 5 bases, J lost 4 bases, and 4 bases stayed unmatched. This CDR3 has 13 amino acids. Germline CDR1 and CDR2: LNHDA and SQIVND (reference sequence). As DNA, the CDR3 is TGTGCCAGTAGTCCACAGGGGTTCACTGAAGCTTTCTTT. As protein: CASSPQGFTEAFF.

J is TRBJ2-1 and V is TRBV7-2; tentative D call: TRBD2 (5 bases). The CDR3 is made up of 14 amino acids. The germline V and J ends were trimmed by 1 base and 15 bases, with 19 bases remaining between them. CDR1 and CDR2 (germline): SGHTA, FQGNSA. The CDR3 DNA sequence: TGTGCCAGCAGCTTAGTGGCTAGCCGCAATGACGCGTTCTTC. It yields the protein CASSLVASRNDAFF.

The chain links TRBV18 to TRBJ1-5, with a weak D call TRBD1 (6 bases). The CDR3 covers 15 residues. Trimming took 6 bases from V and 6 from J, leaving 18 bases between them. Germline CDR1 KGHSH, CDR2 LQKENI. The CDR3 sequence is CASSPEDSPSQPQHF. CDR3 in DNA: TGTGCCAGCTCGCCGGAGGACAGTCCGTCTCAGCCCCAGCATTTT.

V usage is TRBV7-8 and J usage is TRBJ2-2, with a weak D call TRBD1 (5 bases). CDR1 SGHVS and CDR2 FQNEAQ come from the germline V gene. The ends were cut back, 2 bases at V and 2 bases at J, with 12 bases in the middle. The CDR3 has 16 amino acids. The DNA for the CDR3 is TGTGCCAGCAGCTTAATCGGACAACCCAACACCGGGGAGCTGTTTTTT. Its translation: CASSLIGQPNTGELFF.

This clone has just one count. Written as DNA, the CDR3 is TGTGCCAGCAGCCCGGGACTAGAGCAGTTCTTC. Translation gives CASSPGLEQFF. This rearrangement joins TRBV3-1 (or the pseudogene TRBV3-2) to TRBJ2-1, with TRBD2 matching 7 bases. CDR1 is LGHDT, CDR2 YNNKEL, per germline (reference sequence). The CDR3 length is 11 residues. The ends lost 4 bases at V and 10 bases at J; junction bases unmatched: 1.

This rearrangement joins TRBV5-1 to TRBJ2-6; perhaps TRBD2 as D (6 bases). The germline CDR1 and CDR2 sequences are SGHRS and YFSETQ. V was cut by 4 bases and J by 0 bases, with 11 bases left in between. The CDR3 spans 16 residues. This chain's CDR3 is CASSMGLSSGANVLTF. The CDR3 DNA reads TGCGCCAGCAGCATGGGACTGAGCTCTGGGGCCAACGTCCTGACTTTC.

The chain links TRBV28 to TRBJ2-1; D is ambiguous. Per germline, CDR1 MDHEN and CDR2 SYDVKM. The CDR3 has 15 amino acids. V was cut by 2 bases and J by 0 bases, with 8 bases left in between. The CDR3 DNA reads as TGTGCCAGCAGTTTAGGTCACGGCTCCTACAATGAGCAGTTCTTC. Translating it yields CASSLGHGSYNEQFF.

The chain employs TRBV5-1 and TRBJ2-7; D is unclear. CDR1 and CDR2 from the germline V gene are SGHRS and YFSETQ. This CDR3 spans 11 amino acids. Trimming removed 3 bases from V and 3 bases from J, with 4 bases in between. In nucleotides, the CDR3 is TGCGCCAGCAGCTCAGACTACGAGCAGTACTTC. Protein: CASSSDYEQYF.

CDR3 residues: CASSLELAGAYEQYF. CDR3 DNA: TGTGCCAGCAGCTTAGAATTAGCAGGGGCGTACGAGCAGTACTTC. This chain uses TRBV13 with TRBJ2-7, with D possibly TRBD1 on 6 matching bases. Germline-derived CDR1 and CDR2 are PRHDT and FYEKMQ (reference sequence). The germline V and J ends were trimmed by 1 base and 4 bases, with 14 bases remaining between them. CDR3 length equals 15 residues.